The 22 T cell receptor beta chains reported below all come from one sample, sequenced in a study of cytomegalovirus exposure and HLA in healthy donors. PCR was performed using 60 Vbeta and 13 Jbeta primers. The repertoire was sequenced with immunoSEQ multiplex PCR; TCRdb's copy has only in-frame clones and lacks some. The sample lists 130,000 or so clones; roughly 86% were seen once. Input material: PBMCs. The source is a woman aged 40 to 49 in good health and CMV-seronegative.

This clone has just one count. For the CDR3, the DNA is TGCGCCAGCAGCTACGGGACTTCGAACACCGGGGAGCTGTTTTTT. Translation: CASSYGTSNTGELFF. This sequence joins TRBV5-1 and TRBJ2-2; weak D call: TRBD2 (6 bases). Germline CDR1 and CDR2: SGHRS and YFSETQ. The V and J ends lost 3 bases and 0 bases respectively, with 9 bases between them. This CDR3 is built from 15 residues.

The V gene is TRBV7-9, the J gene TRBJ2-7; D gene uncertain. CDR1 and CDR2 (germline): SEHNR, FQNEAQ (reference sequence). The CDR3 consists of 12 residues. The V end lost 0 bases, the J end lost 5 bases, and 5 bases lay between the germline ends. CDR3 coding DNA: TGTGCCAGCAGCTTAGCGCTAGACGAGCAGTACTTC. Encoded protein: CASSLALDEQYF.

This clone showed up just once. The CDR3 DNA reads TGTGCCAGCTCATACGGACTAGCGGGGGTAACCTACAATGAGCAGTTCTTC. Protein product: CASSYGLAGVTYNEQFF. The chain employs TRBV18 and TRBJ2-1; TRBD2 aligns across 13 bases. Germline values: CDR1 KGHSH, CDR2 LQKENI. The ends lost 5 bases at V and 2 bases at J; junction bases unmatched: 6. The CDR3 totals 17 residues.

The V gene is TRBV9, the J gene TRBJ2-4; perhaps TRBD2 as D (7 bases). The CDR3 covers 14 residues. V was shortened by 1 base and J by 6 bases, with 11 bases between the two germline ends. CDR1 is SGDLS, CDR2 YYNGEE, per germline. The CDR3 sequence: CASSVRGGANIQYF. In nucleotides, the CDR3 is TGTGCCAGCAGCGTACGAGGGGGGGCAAACATTCAGTACTTC.

This clone occurred once. The chain employs TRBV7-3 and TRBJ2-1, with D uncertain. V was cut by 6 bases and J by 5 bases, with 11 bases left in between. CDR3 length: 13 residues. Germline V CDR1 and CDR2: SGHTA, FQGTGA. The DNA of the CDR3 is TGTGCCAGCAGACCCGGTGGTAACAATGAGCAGTTCTTC. Translation gives CASRPGGNNEQFF.

The chain combines TRBV5-1 with TRBJ2-1, with no clear D. Germline CDR1 and CDR2: SGHRS and YFSETQ. The CDR3 totals 16 residues. Trimming shortened V by 0 bases and J by 0 bases, and 10 bases separated the two germline ends. The CDR3 sequence is CASSLVPRSSYNEQFF. Here the CDR3 DNA reads TGCGCCAGCAGCTTGGTCCCCCGTAGCTCCTACAATGAGCAGTTCTTC.

The chain is built from TRBV5-1 and TRBJ1-4, with TRBD1 matching 8 bases. The ends lost 5 bases at V and 7 bases at J; junction bases unmatched: 16. Germline values: CDR1 SGHRS, CDR2 YFSETQ. The CDR3 runs 17 residues. CDR3 DNA: TGCGCCAGCAGTTCCGACAGGGGCGCGAGTTGGGGTGAAAAACTGTTTTTT. It translates to CASSSDRGASWGEKLFF.

This clone was picked up one time. The V gene is TRBV6-5, the J gene TRBJ1-3; D unresolved. The CDR3 length is 14 residues. Trimming left V 2 bases short and J 1 base short, with 6 bases between. Germline V gives CDR1 MNHEY, CDR2 SVGAGI. The CDR3 DNA sequence: TGTGCCAGCAGTTACGGCATATCTGGAAACACCATATATTTT. Translated, it gives CASSYGISGNTIYF.

The chain combines TRBV7-9 with TRBJ2-7, with TRBD1 identical over 9 bases. CDR1 is SEHNR, CDR2 FQNEAQ, per germline (reference sequence). Losses at the gene ends were 5 bases for V and 4 bases for J; bases not matched to a gene: 12. The CDR3 extends over 16 amino acids. CDR3 nucleotides: TGTGCCAGCAGCCTGGGTGATGGACAGGGGACATACGAGCAGTACTTC. This sequence encodes CASSLGDGQGTYEQYF.

The genes are TRBV28 and TRBJ1-2, with 8 positions matching TRBD1. The CDR3 runs 17 residues. Trimming at V came to 6 bases and at J to 3 bases, leaving 15 bases not matched to a gene. The germline gives CDR1 MDHEN, CDR2 SYDVKM. This chain's CDR3 is CASSKTYRQGTDYGYTF. As DNA, the CDR3 is TGTGCCAGCAGCAAAACATATCGACAGGGGACGGACTATGGCTACACCTTC.

In nucleotides, the CDR3 is TGCGCCAGCAGCCCCCCGGGTGTGTCGGGAACCGATACGCAGTATTTT. Its translation: CASSPPGVSGTDTQYF. V is TRBV5-1 and J is TRBJ2-3; TRBD2 is a possible D gene (5 bases). Germline values: CDR1 SGHRS, CDR2 YFSETQ. This CDR3 spans 16 amino acids. Between the trimmed V and J ends, which lost 4 bases and 6 bases, there was a span of 21 bases.

This chain joins TRBV5-1 and TRBJ2-1; possibly TRBD2 for D (6 bases). This CDR3 has 15 amino acids. The germline CDR1 and CDR2 sequences are SGHRS and YFSETQ. V dropped 0 bases and J dropped 6 bases, with 13 bases sitting between them. The chain's CDR3 is CASSLGSGPFNEQFF. Here the CDR3 DNA reads TGCGCCAGCAGCTTGGGTAGCGGACCCTTCAATGAGCAGTTCTTC.

The chain uses TRBV10-3 and TRBJ2-2, with 12 bases aligning to TRBD1. In germline, CDR1 is ENHRY, CDR2 SYGVKD. J lost 7 bases, V lost 6 bases, and 3 bases had no gene match. This CDR3 spans 14 amino acids. CDR3 nucleotides: TGTGCCATCAGGGGACAGGGGGCTAACGGGGAGCTGTTTTTT. Amino acids: CAIRGQGANGELFF.

A word on this clone: This sample includes further DNA sequences coding for the same CDR3. This rearrangement joins TRBV2 to TRBJ2-3; 10 nucleotides align to TRBD2. The CDR3 has 17 amino acids. The germline V gene encodes CDR1 SNHLY and CDR2 FYNNEI. The V gene end was trimmed by 1 base and the J gene end by 1 base; junction bases not matched to a gene: 5. For the CDR3, the DNA is TGTGCCAGCAGTGAAGGAGCGGGAGGGCCCCGCACAGATACGCAGTATTTT. This translates into CASSEGAGGPRTDTQYF.

This chain connects TRBV9 to TRBJ1-6, with D tentatively TRBD1 (5 bases). In germline, CDR1 is SGDLS, CDR2 YYNGEE. The CDR3 is 15 amino acids. The germline V and J ends were trimmed by 7 bases and 7 bases, with 18 bases remaining between them. Here the CDR3 reads CASSEKGLKNSPLHF. In DNA, the CDR3 is TGTGCCAGCTCGGAGAAGGGACTTAAGAATTCACCCCTCCACTTT.

The CDR3 DNA is TGTGCCAGCAGTTTTACTAGCGGGATTGGGACCGGGGAGCTGTTTTTT. This sequence encodes CASSFTSGIGTGELFF. The gene calls are TRBV6-6 and TRBJ2-2; TRBD2 matches at 10 bases. The V segment lost 4 bases and the J segment 5 bases; nucleotides outside the gene matches: 7. The CDR3 runs 16 residues. From germline, CDR1 is MNHNY and CDR2 SVGAGI (reference sequence).

The chain combines TRBV7-9 with TRBJ2-3; 11 bases map to TRBD2. Trimming at V came to 4 bases and at J to 0 bases, leaving 0 bases not matched to a gene. CDR1 and CDR2 (germline): SEHNR, FQNEAQ (reference sequence). This CDR3 is built from 15 residues. The CDR3 nucleotides read TGTGCCAGCAGCTGGACTAGCGGGAGCACAGATACGCAGTATTTT. Translating gives CASSWTSGSTDTQYF.

The CDR3 loop is CASSGGVGRESGELFF. Written as DNA, the CDR3 is TGTGCCAGCAGCGGTGGGGTCGGGAGGGAATCCGGGGAGCTGTTTTTT. The chain joins TRBV11-3 to TRBJ2-2, with 8 bases matching TRBD2. CDR3 length: 16 residues. J lost 6 bases, V lost 5 bases, and 11 bases had no gene match. Germline CDR1 is SGHNT and CDR2 is YENEEA.

J is TRBJ1-2 and V is TRBV6-5; a weak D match, TRBD1 (6 bases). In germline, CDR1 is MNHEY, CDR2 SVGAGI. This CDR3 has 15 residues. Between the trimmed V and J ends, which lost 2 bases and 4 bases, there was a span of 14 bases. CDR3 bases: TGTGCCAGCAGTTACCTACGACAGGATGGCTATGGCTACACCTTC. Protein sequence: CASSYLRQDGYGYTF.

The chain uses TRBV29-1 and TRBJ1-1; D gene unclear. This CDR3 is 13 amino acids long. The V end was cut by 5 bases, the J end by 7 bases, with 17 bases between. Germline lookup yields CDR1 SQVTM and CDR2 ANQGSEA. CDR3 protein: CSVRESPWGEAFF. The CDR3, as DNA: TGCAGCGTTCGGGAGTCGCCCTGGGGTGAAGCTTTCTTT.

V usage is TRBV10-1 and J usage is TRBJ2-3, with D possibly being TRBD2 (6 bases). V gave up 6 bases and J gave up 6 bases, with 7 bases separating them. The CDR3 consists of 11 residues. The germline gives CDR1 WNHNN, CDR2 SYGVQD (reference sequence). CDR3 sequence reads: CASSREDTQYF. CDR3 sequence (DNA): TGCGCCAGCAGCCGGGAGGATACGCAGTATTTT.

With regard to this clone: One junction end does not reproduce the germline sequence, and a read error may be involved. The J gene is TRBJ2-7, the V gene TRBV7-9; perhaps TRBD2 as D (5 bases). The CDR3 has 12 amino acids. Germline CDR1 SEHNR, CDR2 FQNEAQ (reference sequence). This chain's CDR3 is CSSRTGDYEQYF. CDR3 nucleotide sequence: TGTTCCAGCAGAACCGGGGACTACGAGCAGTACTTC.